The sample holds many counts of the clone carrying this T cell receptor (beta chain). The sample originates from a study of T-cell reconstitution after alpha-beta-depleted transplantation in children. Construction of the TCRbeta library involved unique molecular identifiers. Each CDR3 protein gets one entry after TCRdb re-called the PCR reads with MiXCR. The sample lists about 480,000 distinct CDR3 sequences, under 15% occurring once. The germline CDR1 and CDR2 sequences are SGHRS and YFSETQ. Trimming took off 0 bases at V and 10 bases at J, with 17 bases between the two ends. There are 16 residues in the CDR3.

The starting material was PBMCs from the stem cell graft donor, obtained from the stem cell graft. The chain has TRBV5-1 and TRBJ1-6; D is uncertain. The TCR sequence derives from a human donor who donated a stem cell graft to a child with combined immunodeficiency. The CDR3 loop reads CASSLEASPRFSPLHF. The DNA of the CDR3 is TGCGCCAGCAGCTTGGAGGCATCCCCTCGATTCTCACCCCTCCACTTT.